A selection of T cell receptor beta chains follows, all from one sample in a study of T-cell memory formation after mild COVID-19. One entry per CDR3 protein results from TCRdb running MiXCR on the 5' RACE reads. The table shows 500,000 to 600,000 distinct CDR3 sequences, with about 20% occurring only once. Sequenced material: PBMCs or a T cell subset sorted from them (not recorded which). Every receptor here comes from an adult woman who had mild COVID-19 (a few samples of this study predate the infection). Cell type and time point are not known. CDR3s include the opening cysteine and the closing phenylalanine or tryptophan. The D gene is left open where the match is weak. Expanded clones get a size class; other rows say once, few or many, or leave the size out.

v_call: TRBV5-1
clone_size: -
j_call: TRBJ1-4
d_call: -
cdr3_nt: TGCGCCAGCAGCCGCTCCGGGGTGAATGAAAAACTGTTTTTT
cdr3_aa: CASSRSGVNEKLFF

v_call: TRBV11-3
clone_size: few
j_call: TRBJ1-1
d_call: -
cdr3_nt: TGTGCCAGCAGTATGATGGAGATGAACACTGAAGCTTTCTTT
cdr3_aa: CASSMMEMNTEAFF

v_call: TRBV12-3/TRBV12-4
clone_size: few
j_call: TRBJ1-5
d_call: -
cdr3_nt: TGTGCCAGCAGACCAGGGATAGGGAATCAGCCCCAGCATTTT
cdr3_aa: CASRPGIGNQPQHF

v_call: TRBV5-1
clone_size: -
j_call: TRBJ1-3
d_call: -
cdr3_nt: TGCGCCAGCAGCTTGGCCTATCGACCCGGTTCACCTGGAAACACCATATATTTT
cdr3_aa: CASSLAYRPGSPGNTIYF

v_call: TRBV12-3/TRBV12-4
clone_size: -
j_call: TRBJ2-5
d_call: TRBD1
cdr3_nt: TGTGCCAGCAGTTTCTGGGACAGGCTAGAGACCCAGTACTTC
cdr3_aa: CASSFWDRLETQYF

v_call: TRBV5-1
clone_size: -
j_call: TRBJ2-1
d_call: TRBD2
cdr3_nt: TGCGCCAGCAGCTTTCCTAGCGGGGGGAATGAGCAGTTCTTC
cdr3_aa: CASSFPSGGNEQFF

v_call: TRBV3-1
clone_size: few
j_call: TRBJ2-7
d_call: -
cdr3_nt: TGTGCCAGCAGCCAAGACAAGGGGTATTCCTACGAGCAGTACTTC
cdr3_aa: CASSQDKGYSYEQYF

v_call: TRBV30
clone_size: few
j_call: TRBJ1-5
d_call: TRBD1
cdr3_nt: TGTGCCTGGAAGGGACAGGGGAATCAGCCCCAGCATTTT
cdr3_aa: CAWKGQGNQPQHF

v_call: TRBV7-2
clone_size: few
j_call: TRBJ2-7
d_call: TRBD1
cdr3_nt: TGTGCCAGCAGCTCCCAGGGGGACACCACCTACGAGCAGTACTTC
cdr3_aa: CASSSQGDTTYEQYF

v_call: TRBV5-1
clone_size: -
j_call: TRBJ2-7
d_call: TRBD2
cdr3_nt: TGCGCCAGCAGCCCGGGTAGGGTAGTAGCGGGGACTACCTACGAGCAGTACTTC
cdr3_aa: CASSPGRVVAGTTYEQYF

v_call: TRBV5-6
clone_size: few
j_call: TRBJ1-2
d_call: -
cdr3_nt: TGTGCCAGCAGCTTGATCTCGGGGGCCTACACCTTC
cdr3_aa: CASSLISGAYTF

v_call: TRBV7-9
clone_size: few
j_call: TRBJ2-7
d_call: -
cdr3_nt: TGTGCCAGCAGCTTACCCCCGGGACGGGGAAGCTCCTACGAGCAGTACTTC
cdr3_aa: CASSLPPGRGSSYEQYF

v_call: TRBV7-7
clone_size: -
j_call: TRBJ2-3
d_call: -
cdr3_nt: TGTGCTAGCAGCTTTAGAAAGACTAGCACAGATACGCAGTATTTT
cdr3_aa: CASSFRKTSTDTQYF

v_call: TRBV4-2
clone_size: -
j_call: TRBJ2-4
d_call: -
cdr3_nt: TGTGCCAGCAGCCAAGAGCCCCGACGAAGTTTAGCCAAAAACATTCAGTACTTC
cdr3_aa: CASSQEPRRSLAKNIQYF